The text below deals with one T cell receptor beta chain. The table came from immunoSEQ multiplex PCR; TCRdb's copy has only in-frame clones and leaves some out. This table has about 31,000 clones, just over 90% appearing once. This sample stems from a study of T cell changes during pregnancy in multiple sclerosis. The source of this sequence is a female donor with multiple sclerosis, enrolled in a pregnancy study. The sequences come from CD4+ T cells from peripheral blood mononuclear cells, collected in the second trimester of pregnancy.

The CDR3 DNA is TGTGCCAGCAGCACCCCGGGACAGGGGAAAGATACGCAGTATTTT. It codes for CASSTPGQGKDTQYF. The V gene is TRBV21-1, the J gene TRBJ2-3; TRBD1 was called by the table and not checked on the DNA. TRBV21-1 is listed as a pseudogene. There are 15 residues in the CDR3.